This paragraph covers one T cell receptor beta chain sequence. Its antigen is unidentified. The source of the sample is a study of cytomegalovirus exposure and HLA in healthy donors. Findings and caveats of the study: An analysis done earlier found most TCR beta V segments productive about 87% or about 30% of the time. Later on, an analysis showed TCR association rates differing by HLA locus, with DRB1 the most and HLA-C the fewest.

The CDR3 totals 16 residues. The V gene's germline CDR1 is PRHDT and CDR2 FYEKMQ (reference sequence). V lost 2 bases, J lost 4 bases, and 9 bases stayed unmatched. Primers for the PCR totalled 60 Vbeta and 13 Jbeta. The method was immunoSEQ multiplex PCR; TCRdb's version includes in-frame clones alone and lacks a portion of them. Of 100,000 to 150,000 clones in the sample, around 83% are singletons; the top ten hold around 7.8%. The TCR was taken from a woman between 50 and 59 years old in good health and CMV-seropositive. V gene TRBV13 combines with J gene TRBJ1-2, with TRBD1 matching 8 bases. Sequencing used PBMCs. The CDR3 DNA reads TGTGCCAGCAGCTTACGGCCGGCAGGGGGCCTCTATGGCTACACCTTC. This codes for CASSLRPAGGLYGYTF. The variable domain in full, with the rest retrieved from reference TRBV13 and TRBJ1-2, is AAGVIQSPRHLIKEKRETATLKCYPIPRHDTVYWYQQGPGQDPQFLISFYEKMQSDKGSIPDRFSAQQFSDYHSELNMSSLELGDSALYFCASSLRPAGGLYGYTFGSGTRLTVV.